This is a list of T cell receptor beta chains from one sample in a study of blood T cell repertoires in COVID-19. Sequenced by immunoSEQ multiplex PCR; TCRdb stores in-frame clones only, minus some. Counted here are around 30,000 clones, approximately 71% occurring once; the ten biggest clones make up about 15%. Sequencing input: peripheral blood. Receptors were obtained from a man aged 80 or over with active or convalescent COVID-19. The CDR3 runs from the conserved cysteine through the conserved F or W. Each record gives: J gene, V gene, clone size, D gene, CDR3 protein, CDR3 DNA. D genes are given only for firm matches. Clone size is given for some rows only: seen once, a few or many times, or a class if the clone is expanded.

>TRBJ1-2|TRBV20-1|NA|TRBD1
CSASFRGQDYGYTF
TGCAGTGCTAGTTTCAGGGGGCAAGACTATGGCTACACCTTC
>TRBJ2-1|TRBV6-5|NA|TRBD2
CASRPIAGAYNEQFF
TGTGCCAGCAGACCGATAGCGGGAGCATACAATGAGCAGTTCTTC
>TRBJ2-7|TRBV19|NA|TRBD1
CASSGQADEQYF
TGTGCCAGTAGTGGACAGGCGGACGAGCAGTACTTC
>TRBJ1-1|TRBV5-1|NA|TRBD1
CASSLGAQGVNTEAFF
TGCGCCAGCAGCTTGGGGGCCCAGGGGGTGAACACTGAAGCTTTCTTT
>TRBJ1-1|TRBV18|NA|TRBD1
CASSPGPRDRGNTEAFF
TGTGCCAGCTCACCCGGACCCAGGGACAGGGGGAACACTGAAGCTTTCTTT
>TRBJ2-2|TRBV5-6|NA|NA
CASSRGTGELFF
TGTGCCAGCAGTCGGGGCACCGGGGAGCTGTTTTTT
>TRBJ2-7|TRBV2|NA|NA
CASSDYAAYEQYF
TGTGCCAGCAGTGATTATGCGGCCTACGAGCAGTACTTC
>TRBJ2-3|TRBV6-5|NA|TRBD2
CASTPSGRETDTQYF
TGTGCCAGCACTCCTAGCGGGAGAGAAACAGATACGCAGTATTTT
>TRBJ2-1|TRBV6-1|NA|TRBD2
CASSATSGSFYNEQFF
TGTGCCAGCAGTGCGACTAGCGGGAGTTTTTACAATGAGCAGTTCTTC
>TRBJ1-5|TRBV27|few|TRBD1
CASRDVQGPDQPQHF
TGTGCCAGCAGGGACGTACAGGGGCCAGATCAGCCCCAGCATTTT
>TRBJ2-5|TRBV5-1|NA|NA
CASSLYGQGGETQYF
TGCGCCAGCAGCTTGTATGGGCAGGGAGGCGAGACCCAGTACTTC
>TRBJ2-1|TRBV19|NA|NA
CASQGQGGLISEQFF
TGTGCCAGCCAAGGACAGGGAGGGTTAATAAGTGAGCAGTTCTTC
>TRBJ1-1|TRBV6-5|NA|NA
CASSPQTGSTEAFF
TGTGCCAGCAGTCCCCAAACAGGGTCCACTGAAGCTTTCTTT
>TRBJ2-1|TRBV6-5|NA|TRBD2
CASRILAGAYNEQFF
TGTGCCAGCAGGATACTAGCGGGAGCCTACAATGAGCAGTTCTTC
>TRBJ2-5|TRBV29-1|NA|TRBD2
CSVPPTSGQETQYF
TGCAGCGTTCCCCCGACTAGCGGACAAGAGACCCAGTACTTC
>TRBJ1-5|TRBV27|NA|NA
CASSGGNGNQPQHF
TGTGCCAGCAGTGGGGGGAATGGCAATCAGCCCCAGCATTTT
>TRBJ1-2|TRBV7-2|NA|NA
CASSLATGYSGYTF
TGTGCCAGCAGCTTAGCAACAGGCTATTCGGGCTACACCTTC
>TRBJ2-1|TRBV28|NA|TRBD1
CASRPEDRGSYNEQFF
TGTGCCAGCAGGCCGGAGGACAGGGGCTCCTACAATGAGCAGTTCTTC
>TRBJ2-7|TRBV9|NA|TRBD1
CASSVGDSLSYEQYF
TGTGCCAGCAGCGTAGGGGACAGTCTCTCCTACGAGCAGTACTTC
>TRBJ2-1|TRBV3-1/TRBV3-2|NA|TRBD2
CASSQDFPASGSAEQFF
TGTGCCAGCAGCCAAGATTTTCCTGCTAGCGGGAGTGCTGAGCAGTTCTTC
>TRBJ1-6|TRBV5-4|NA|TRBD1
CASTYQGVTNSPLHF
TGTGCCAGCACTTACCAGGGGGTAACTAATTCACCCCTCCACTTT
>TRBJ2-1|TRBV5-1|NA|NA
CASSVSRGTSSSYNEQFF
TGCGCCAGCAGCGTTAGCCGTGGCACAAGTAGCTCCTACAATGAGCAGTTCTTC
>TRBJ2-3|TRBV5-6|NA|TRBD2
CASSSVTLAASGDTQYF
TGTGCCAGCAGCTCTGTAACGCTAGCGGCAAGCGGCGATACGCAGTATTTT
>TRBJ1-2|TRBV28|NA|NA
CASRETGVLWGYTF
TGTGCCAGCAGAGAGACGGGGGTATTGTGGGGCTACACCTTC
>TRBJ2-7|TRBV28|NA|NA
CASSPISGESIYEQYF
TGTGCCAGCAGTCCCATCTCGGGGGAGTCTATATACGAGCAGTACTTC
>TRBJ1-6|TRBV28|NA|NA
CASSPRGSPLHF
TGTGCCAGCAGTCCCCGGGGGTCACCCCTCCACTTT
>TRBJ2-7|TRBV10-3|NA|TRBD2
CAISANSGVYEQYF
TGTGCCATCAGTGCGAATAGCGGGGTATACGAGCAGTACTTC
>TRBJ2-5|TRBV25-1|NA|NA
CASSASGYLETQYF
TGTGCCAGCAGTGCCTCAGGGTATCTGGAGACCCAGTACTTC
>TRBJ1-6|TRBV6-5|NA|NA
CASSPRTGRNSPLHF
TGTGCCAGCAGTCCCAGAACAGGGAGAAATTCACCCCTCCACTTT
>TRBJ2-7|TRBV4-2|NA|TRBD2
CASSPGLADTYYEQYF
TGTGCCAGCAGCCCGGGACTAGCAGACACTTACTATGAGCAGTACTTC
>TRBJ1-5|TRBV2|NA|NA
CASRGLTENQPQHF
TGTGCCAGCAGGGGGCTTACAGAAAATCAGCCCCAGCATTTT
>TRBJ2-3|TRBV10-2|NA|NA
CASSEAGSTDTQYF
TGCGCCAGCAGTGAGGCAGGTAGCACAGATACGCAGTATTTT
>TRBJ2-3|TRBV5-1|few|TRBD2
CASSKTGTSGSLWVINTQYF
TGCGCCAGCAGCAAGACCGGGACTAGCGGGAGCCTATGGGTAATTAATACGCAGTATTTT
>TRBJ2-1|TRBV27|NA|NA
CASSLSRVFGEQFF
TGTGCCAGCAGTTTATCGAGGGTATTCGGGGAGCAGTTCTTC
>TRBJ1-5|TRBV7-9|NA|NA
CASSRGGGMGNQPQHF
TGTGCCAGCAGCCGTGGGGGGGGCATGGGCAATCAGCCCCAGCATTTT
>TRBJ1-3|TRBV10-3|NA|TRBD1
CAISAGGRGPGNTIYF
TGTGCCATCAGTGCAGGGGGCAGGGGGCCTGGAAACACCATATATTTT
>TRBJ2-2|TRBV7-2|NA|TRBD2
CASSSRSGSGGGELFF
TGTGCCAGCAGCTCTCGGAGCGGGAGCGGTGGCGGGGAGCTGTTTTTT
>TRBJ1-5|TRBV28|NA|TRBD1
CASQTGDQPQHF
TGTGCCAGCCAGACAGGGGATCAGCCCCAGCATTTT
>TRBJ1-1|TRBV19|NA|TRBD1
CASSILPGQGSTEAFF
TGTGCCAGTAGTATTTTGCCGGGACAGGGGTCTACTGAAGCTTTCTTT
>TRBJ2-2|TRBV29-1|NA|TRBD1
CSALTGGDFGTGELFF
TGCAGCGCCTTAACAGGGGGCGATTTTGGCACCGGGGAGCTGTTTTTT
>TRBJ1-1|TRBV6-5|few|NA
CASSYSGTLNTEAFF
TGTGCCAGCAGTTACTCGGGGACATTGAACACTGAAGCTTTCTTT
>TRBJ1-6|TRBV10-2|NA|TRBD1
CASSERDRETSPLHF
TGCGCCAGCAGTGAGCGGGACAGGGAAACTTCACCCCTCCACTTT
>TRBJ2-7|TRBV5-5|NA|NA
CASSLLAETYEQYF
TGTGCCAGCAGCTTGTTAGCCGAGACCTACGAGCAGTACTTC
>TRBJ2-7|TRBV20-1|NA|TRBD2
CSASPPSGSGRGGEQYF
TGCAGTGCTAGTCCGCCTAGCGGGAGTGGCCGAGGGGGCGAGCAGTACTTC
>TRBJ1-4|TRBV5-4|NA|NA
CASSFGSGINEKLFF
TGTGCCAGCAGCTTCGGGTCCGGGATTAATGAAAAACTGTTTTTT
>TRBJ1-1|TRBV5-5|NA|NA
CASSPPGRVDSAEAFF
TGTGCCAGCAGCCCGCCGGGTCGGGTGGATAGCGCTGAAGCTTTCTTT
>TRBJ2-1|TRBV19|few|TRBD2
CATLAGDSYNEQFF
TGTGCCACCTTAGCGGGAGACTCCTACAATGAGCAGTTCTTC
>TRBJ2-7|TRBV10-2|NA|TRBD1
CASSESQGAKKAHEQYF
TGCGCCAGCAGTGAGTCACAGGGGGCCAAGAAAGCCCACGAGCAGTACTTC
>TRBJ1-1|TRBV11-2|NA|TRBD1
CASSLRAGTGEYTEAFF
TGTGCCAGCAGCTTAAGGGCAGGGACAGGGGAATACACTGAAGCTTTCTTT
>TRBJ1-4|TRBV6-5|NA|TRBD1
CASRTGMGLDEKLFF
TGTGCCAGCAGGACAGGGATGGGTCTAGATGAAAAACTGTTTTTT
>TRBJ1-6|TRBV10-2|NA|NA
CASSESSPRLSYNSPLHF
TGCGCCAGCAGTGAGTCGTCTCCCAGACTCTCCTATAATTCACCCCTCCACTTT
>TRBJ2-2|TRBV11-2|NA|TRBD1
CASSFRTGGTGELFF
TGTGCCAGCAGCTTCAGGACAGGGGGCACCGGGGAGCTGTTTTTT
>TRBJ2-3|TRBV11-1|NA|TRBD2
CASSLPRGSLTDTQYF
TGTGCCAGCAGCTTACCCCGCGGGAGTTTAACAGATACGCAGTATTTT
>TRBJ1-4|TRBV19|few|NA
CASSANPGGVEKLFF
TGTGCCAGTAGTGCGAACCCTGGAGGGGTCGAAAAACTGTTTTTT
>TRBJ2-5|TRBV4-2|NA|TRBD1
CASSQGTAIQETQYF
TGTGCCAGCAGCCAGGGGACAGCTATCCAAGAGACCCAGTACTTC
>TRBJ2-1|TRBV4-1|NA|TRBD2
CASSQDPSGEYNEQFF
TGCGCCAGCAGCCAAGACCCTAGCGGGGAATACAATGAGCAGTTCTTC
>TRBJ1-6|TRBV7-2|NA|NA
CASSLFGSSYNSPLHF
TGTGCCAGCAGCTTATTCGGGAGCTCCTATAATTCACCCCTCCACTTT
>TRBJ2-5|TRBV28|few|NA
CASSSPAETQYF
TGTGCCAGCAGTTCCCCCGCGGAGACCCAGTACTTC
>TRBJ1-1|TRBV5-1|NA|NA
CASKGEGMNTEAFF
TGCGCCAGCAAAGGGGAAGGCATGAACACTGAAGCTTTCTTT
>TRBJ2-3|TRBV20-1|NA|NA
CSARRMDTQYF
TGCAGTGCTAGGAGGATGGATACGCAGTATTTT